Sequencing of this T cell receptor (beta chain) was carried out in a study of blood T cells in healthy people across ages. CDR1 MNHEY and CDR2 SVGEGT come from the germline V gene. There are 15 residues in the CDR3. For the second PCR, which ran for roughly 7 to 11 cycles, a sample-barcoded 5' primer and a J-beta primer mix were used. Each CDR3 protein gets one entry after TCRdb re-called the 5' RACE reads with MiXCR. Among 600,000 to 1,000,000 distinct CDR3 sequences, 58% were seen once, and the ten largest hold 22%. This TCR came from a man younger than 40 in good health. The sequenced sample consisted of blood. The chain is built from TRBV6-2 or TRBV6-3 and TRBJ2-5; TRBD2 is a possible D gene (6 bases). The DNA end is a closer match to TRBJ2-7, so the J assignment may be wrong. The CDR3 protein is CASRPSAGLLFEQYF. In DNA, the CDR3 is TGTGCCAGCAGACCGTCCGCGGGACTCCTCTTCGAGCAGTACTTC.